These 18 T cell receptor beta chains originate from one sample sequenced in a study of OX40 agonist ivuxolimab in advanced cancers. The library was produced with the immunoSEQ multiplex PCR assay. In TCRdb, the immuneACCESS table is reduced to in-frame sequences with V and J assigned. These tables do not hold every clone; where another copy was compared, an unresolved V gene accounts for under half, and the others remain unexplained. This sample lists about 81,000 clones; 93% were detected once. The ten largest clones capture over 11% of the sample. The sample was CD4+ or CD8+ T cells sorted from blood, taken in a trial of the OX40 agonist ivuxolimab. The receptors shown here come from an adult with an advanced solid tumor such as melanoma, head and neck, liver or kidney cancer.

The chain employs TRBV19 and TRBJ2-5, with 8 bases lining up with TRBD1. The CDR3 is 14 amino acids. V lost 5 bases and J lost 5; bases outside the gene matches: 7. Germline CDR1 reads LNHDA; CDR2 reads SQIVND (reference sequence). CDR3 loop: CASSSTGVLETQYF. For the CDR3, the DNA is TGTGCCAGTAGTTCGACAGGGGTCTTGGAGACCCAGTACTTC.

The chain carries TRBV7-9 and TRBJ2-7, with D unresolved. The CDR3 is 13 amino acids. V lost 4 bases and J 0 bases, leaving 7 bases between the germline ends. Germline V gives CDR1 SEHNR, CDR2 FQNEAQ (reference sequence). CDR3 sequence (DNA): TGTGCCAGCAGCTCTGGAAACTCCTACGAGCAGTACTTC. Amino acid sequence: CASSSGNSYEQYF. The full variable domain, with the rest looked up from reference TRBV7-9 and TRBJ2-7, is DTGVSQNPRHKITKRGQNVTFRCDPISEHNRLYWYRQTLGQGPEFLTYFQNEAQLEKSRLLSDRFSAERPKGSFSTLEIQRTEQGDSAMYLCASSSGNSYEQYFGPGTRLTVT.

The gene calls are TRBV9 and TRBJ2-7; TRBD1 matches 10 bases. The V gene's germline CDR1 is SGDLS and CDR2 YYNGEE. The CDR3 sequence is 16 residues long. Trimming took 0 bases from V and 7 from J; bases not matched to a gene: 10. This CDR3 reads CASSVAGGQGPVEQYF. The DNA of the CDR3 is TGTGCCAGCAGCGTAGCCGGGGGACAGGGGCCTGTAGAGCAGTACTTC. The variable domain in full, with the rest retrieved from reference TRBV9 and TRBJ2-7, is DSGVTQTPKHLITATGQRVTLRCSPRSGDLSVYWYQQSLDQGLQFLIQYYNGEERAKGNILERFSAQQFPDLHSELNLSSLELGDSALYFCASSVAGGQGPVEQYFGPGTRLTVT.

CDR3 residues: CASSSATNEKLFF. The CDR3 region has the DNA TGCGCCAGCAGCTCTGCAACTAATGAAAAACTGTTTTTT. The V gene is TRBV10-2, the J gene TRBJ1-4; no clear D. Germline values: CDR1 WSHSY, CDR2 SAAADI. With 6 bases removed from V and 0 bases from J, the gap between germline ends came to 5 bases. The CDR3 totals 13 residues.

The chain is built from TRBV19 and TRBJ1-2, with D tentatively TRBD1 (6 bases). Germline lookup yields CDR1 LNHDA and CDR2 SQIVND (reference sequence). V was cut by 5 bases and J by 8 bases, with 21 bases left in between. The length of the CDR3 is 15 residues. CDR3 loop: CASSFGIRGSSGYTF. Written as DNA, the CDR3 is TGTGCCAGTAGTTTTGGAATCAGGGGTTCTTCGGGCTACACCTTC.

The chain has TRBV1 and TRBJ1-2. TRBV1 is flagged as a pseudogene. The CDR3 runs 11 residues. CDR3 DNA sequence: TGCACCAGCAGCCAAAACTATGGCTACACCTTC. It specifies CTSSQNYGYTF.

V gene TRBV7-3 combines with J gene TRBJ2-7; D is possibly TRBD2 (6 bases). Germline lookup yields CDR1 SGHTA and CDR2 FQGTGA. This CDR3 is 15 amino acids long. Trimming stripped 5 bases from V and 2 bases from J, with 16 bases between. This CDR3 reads CASSRDGGTAYEQYF. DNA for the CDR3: TGTGCCAGCAGCCGGGATGGCGGGACGGCCTACGAGCAGTACTTC. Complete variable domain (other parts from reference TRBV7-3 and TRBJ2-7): GAGVSQTPSNKVTEKGKYVELRCDPISGHTALYWYRQSLGQGPEFLIYFQGTGAADDSGLPNDRFFAVRPEGSVSTLKIQRTERGDSAVYLCASSRDGGTAYEQYFGPGTRLTVT.

In DNA, the CDR3 is TGTGCCAGCAGTCTCGGGGTTTTATTGGACTATGGCTACACCTTC. Translating gives CASSLGVLLDYGYTF. The chain carries TRBV7-9 and TRBJ1-2; no clear D gene. The V end was cut by 6 bases, the J end by 3 bases, with 17 bases between. The CDR3 loop spans 15 amino acids. Germline V CDR1 and CDR2: SEHNR, FQNEAQ (reference sequence).

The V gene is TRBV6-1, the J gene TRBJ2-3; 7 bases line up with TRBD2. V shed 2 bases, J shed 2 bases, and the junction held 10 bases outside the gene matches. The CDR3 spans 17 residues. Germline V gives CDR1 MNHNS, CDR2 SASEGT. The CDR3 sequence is CASSEYLRLALTDTQYF. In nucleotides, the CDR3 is TGTGCCAGCAGTGAATACTTACGACTAGCCCTCACAGATACGCAGTATTTT.

The CDR3 here is CASTGTGGSETQYF. CDR3 in DNA: TGTGCCAGTACCGGGACAGGGGGATCGGAGACCCAGTACTTC. The chain combines TRBV19 with TRBJ2-5; TRBD1 agrees at 11 bases. Germline values: CDR1 LNHDA, CDR2 SQIVND (reference sequence). Trimming took 7 bases from V and 5 from J; bases not matched to a gene: 6. This CDR3 is 14 amino acids long.

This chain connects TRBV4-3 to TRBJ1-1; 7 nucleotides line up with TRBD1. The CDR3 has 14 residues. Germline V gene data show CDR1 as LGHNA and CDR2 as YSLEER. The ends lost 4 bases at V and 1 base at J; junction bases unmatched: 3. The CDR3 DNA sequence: TGCGCCAGCAGCCTAGACAGGGCGAACACTGAAGCTTTCTTT. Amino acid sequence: CASSLDRANTEAFF.

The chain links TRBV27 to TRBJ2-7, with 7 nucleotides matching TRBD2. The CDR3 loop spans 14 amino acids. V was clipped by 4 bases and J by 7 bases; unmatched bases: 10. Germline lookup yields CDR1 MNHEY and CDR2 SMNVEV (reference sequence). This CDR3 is CASSSRGRVGEQYF. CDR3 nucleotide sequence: TGTGCCAGCAGTTCCCGTGGGAGGGTGGGGGAGCAGTACTTC.

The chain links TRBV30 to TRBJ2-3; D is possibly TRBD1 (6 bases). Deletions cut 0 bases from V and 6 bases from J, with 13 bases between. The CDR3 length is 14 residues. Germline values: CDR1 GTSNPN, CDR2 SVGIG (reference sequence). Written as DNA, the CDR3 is TGTGCCTGGAGTGTGGCCACAGGGAAGGATACGCAGTATTTT. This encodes CAWSVATGKDTQYF.

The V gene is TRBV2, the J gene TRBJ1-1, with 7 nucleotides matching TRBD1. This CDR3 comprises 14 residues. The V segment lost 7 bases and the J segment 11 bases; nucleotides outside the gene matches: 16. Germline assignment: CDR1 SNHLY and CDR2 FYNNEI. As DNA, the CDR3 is TGTGCCAGCAATGGTGGGCGGCAGGGGGTAGCGGCTTTCTTT. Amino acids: CASNGGRQGVAAFF.

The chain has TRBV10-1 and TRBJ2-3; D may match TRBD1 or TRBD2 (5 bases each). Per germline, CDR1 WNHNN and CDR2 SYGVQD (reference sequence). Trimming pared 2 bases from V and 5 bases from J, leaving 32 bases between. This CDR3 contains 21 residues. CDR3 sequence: CASSEPGATLATRGLGDTQYF. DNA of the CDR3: TGCGCCAGCAGTGAGCCCGGGGCGACACTGGCGACACGAGGGTTAGGAGATACGCAGTATTTT.

The CDR3 reads CASSYSGLTGNQPQHF. The CDR3 nucleotides are TGTGCCAGCAGTTACTCGGGGCTTACGGGCAATCAGCCCCAGCATTTT. The chain couples TRBV6-6 to TRBJ1-5, with D perhaps matching TRBD1 (5 bases). Germline assignment: CDR1 MNHNY and CDR2 SVGAGI (reference sequence). There are 16 residues in the CDR3. V lost 0 bases, J lost 2 bases, and 11 bases lay in between.

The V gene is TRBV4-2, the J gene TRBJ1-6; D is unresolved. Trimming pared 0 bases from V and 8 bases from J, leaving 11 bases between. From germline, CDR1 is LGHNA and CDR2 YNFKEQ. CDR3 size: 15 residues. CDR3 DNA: TGTGCCAGCAGCCAAGAGGGCACCTGGGATTCACCCCTCCACTTT. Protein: CASSQEGTWDSPLHF.

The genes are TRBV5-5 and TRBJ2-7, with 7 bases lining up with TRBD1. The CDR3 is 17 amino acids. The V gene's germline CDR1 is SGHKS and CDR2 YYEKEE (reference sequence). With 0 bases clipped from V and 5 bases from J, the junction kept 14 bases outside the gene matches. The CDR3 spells CASSLEYDRDLLDEQYF. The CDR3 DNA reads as TGTGCCAGCAGCTTGGAGTACGACAGGGATTTATTGGACGAGCAGTACTTC.